This T cell receptor (beta chain) was sequenced during a study of blood T cell repertoires in COVID-19. TCRdb's copy holds only in-frame clones and misses some; the assay was immunoSEQ multiplex PCR. The sample contains some 400,000 clones, more than 80% of which appear only once. CDR3 length: 16 amino acids. V lost 2 bases and J 2 bases, leaving 13 bases between the germline ends. Germline V gene data show CDR1 as SGHVS and CDR2 as FQNEAQ. The chain is built from TRBV7-8 and TRBJ2-1; D might be TRBD2 (5 bases). The specimen sequenced was PBMCs or T cells enriched from blood (not recorded which). The TCR was taken from a man aged 25-40 years who had recovered from COVID-19. CDR3 DNA sequence: TGTGCCAGCAGCTTACGGGCGGGCCCCACCTACAATGAGCAGTTCTTC. This gives the protein CASSLRAGPTYNEQFF.